These 26 T cell receptor beta chains share one sample of origin, sequenced in a study of cytomegalovirus exposure and HLA in healthy donors (dated by TCRdb to between 2016 and 2019). Receptor amplification or capture employed the immunoSEQ multiplex PCR assay. For the multiplex PCR, a mixture combining 60 forward primers for TCR Vbeta segments and 13 reverse primers for TCR Jbeta segments was used. TCRdb retrieved this table from immuneACCESS and kept in-frame rearrangements only. Not all clones are present; in checked studies, unresolved V genes account for under half, and no reason is known for the remainder. This sample holds roughly 280,000 clones; approximately 70% were observed only once. The top ten clonotypes cover over 2% of the sample. Sequencing used PBMCs. The source of these receptors is a female donor in good health and CMV-seronegative.

The CDR3 DNA reads TGCGCCAGCAGCTTAGGACAGGGGGACCAGCCCCAGCATTTT. It encodes CASSLGQGDQPQHF. This rearrangement joins TRBV5-1 to TRBJ1-5, with 10 bases identical to TRBD1. The CDR3 length is 14 residues. The junction had 3 bases not matched to a gene; V was cut back by 2 bases and J by 7 bases. Per the germline V gene, CDR1 is SGHRS and CDR2 is YFSETQ.

This chain joins TRBV5-1 and TRBJ2-7, with 14 positions matching TRBD2. From germline, CDR1 is SGHRS and CDR2 YFSETQ. The CDR3 covers 19 residues. The V gene end was trimmed by 4 bases and the J gene end by 2 bases; junction bases not matched to a gene: 14. The CDR3 sequence is CASSLDLVTSGRATYEQYF. As DNA, the CDR3 is TGCGCCAGCAGCCTCGACCTTGTGACTAGCGGGAGGGCCACCTACGAGCAGTACTTC.

This chain uses TRBV28 with TRBJ2-7; D is possibly TRBD2 (6 bases). The germline V and J ends were trimmed by 4 bases and 10 bases, with 17 bases remaining between them. The length of the CDR3 is 13 residues. Germline loops: CDR1 MDHEN, CDR2 SYDVKM. CDR3 sequence: CASSSSGSPGQYF. The CDR3 bases are TGTGCCAGCAGTTCATCCGGGAGCCCCGGTCAGTACTTC.

The V call is TRBV21-1, the J call TRBJ2-3; TRBD2, as called in the table, went unchecked against the DNA. TRBV21-1 is designated a pseudogene. The CDR3 contains 18 residues. The CDR3 reads CASSNKSREAGDPDTQYF. In DNA form, the CDR3 reads TGTGCCAGCAGCAACAAATCGCGTGAAGCGGGAGACCCGGATACGCAGTATTTT.

The chain combines TRBV7-6 with TRBJ2-3; 7 nucleotides align to TRBD2. V lost 2 bases to trimming and J lost 1 base; unmatched junction nucleotides: 3. The CDR3 runs 15 residues. CDR1 is SGHVS, CDR2 FNYEAQ, per germline. CDR3 sequence: CASSLIGGGTDTQYF. Here the CDR3 DNA reads TGTGCCAGCAGCTTAATTGGGGGGGGCACAGATACGCAGTATTTT.

The chain couples TRBV4-1 to TRBJ2-7, with TRBD1 matching over 9 bases. V lost 1 base and J lost 6; bases outside the gene matches: 13. Germline V gene lookup returns CDR1 MGHRA and CDR2 YSYEKL. The CDR3 contains 17 residues. CDR3 nucleotides: TGCGCCAGCAGCCAAGCTTTAGGTGGGACAGGGTATACCGAGCAGTACTTC. Protein: CASSQALGGTGYTEQYF.

The gene calls are TRBV9 and TRBJ2-7; possibly TRBD2 for D (6 bases). The germline CDR1 and CDR2 sequences are SGDLS and YYNGEE. V was clipped by 3 bases and J by 3 bases, with 13 bases between them. The CDR3 runs 14 residues. DNA for the CDR3: TGTGCCAGCAGCGCCCACGAGGGAGGCTACGAGCAGTACTTC. Amino acid sequence: CASSAHEGGYEQYF.

The V call is TRBV4-2, the J call TRBJ1-3; D is ambiguous. The V end lost 1 base, the J end lost 0 bases, and 7 bases lay between the germline ends. CDR1 and CDR2 (germline): LGHNA, YNFKEQ. The CDR3 contains 15 residues. Written as DNA, the CDR3 is TGTGCCAGCAGCCAAGTAACAGACTCTGGAAACACCATATATTTT. Its protein is CASSQVTDSGNTIYF.

The rearrangement uses TRBV9 and TRBJ2-1, with TRBD2 identical over 12 bases. Germline trimming cut 4 bases from V and 6 bases from J; bases unmatched to any gene: 11. Germline CDR1 is SGDLS and CDR2 is YYNGEE. The CDR3 covers 17 residues. CDR3 DNA: TGTGCCAGCAGCTCCCGGACTAGCGGGATCTCCGGCAATGAGCAGTTCTTC. Encoded protein: CASSSRTSGISGNEQFF.

This chain joins TRBV5-6 and TRBJ2-1; 7 nucleotides line up with TRBD2. V shed 2 bases, J shed 2 bases, and the junction held 4 bases outside the gene matches. Germline assignment: CDR1 SGHDT and CDR2 YYEEEE. The CDR3 has 15 residues. The CDR3 here is CASSLGGSPYNEQFF. The CDR3 coding sequence is TGTGCCAGCAGCTTAGGCGGGAGTCCCTACAATGAGCAGTTCTTC.

The J gene is TRBJ2-1, the V gene TRBV13; 8 bases match TRBD2. Germline V gives CDR1 PRHDT, CDR2 FYEKMQ (reference sequence). This CDR3 spans 13 amino acids. Losses at the gene ends were 6 bases for V and 8 bases for J; bases not matched to a gene: 6. The CDR3 DNA reads TGTGCCAGCAGGAGCGGGAGCGGTGATGAGCAGTTCTTC. Protein product: CASRSGSGDEQFF.

This clone came up once. The chain recombines TRBV4-1 with TRBJ2-4, with D possibly TRBD1 on 6 matching bases. CDR3 size: 11 residues. V was shortened by 8 bases and J by 9 bases, with 11 bases between the two germline ends. Germline assignment: CDR1 MGHRA and CDR2 YSYEKL. The CDR3 DNA reads TGCGCCAGCGGAGAACAGGGCATTCAGTACTTC. This translates into CASGEQGIQYF.

This rearrangement joins TRBV28 to TRBJ1-2; no firm D call. V was cut by 6 bases and J by 8 bases, with 37 bases left in between. The CDR3 covers 20 residues. Germline CDR1 reads MDHEN; CDR2 reads SYDVKM. CDR3 in DNA: TGTGCCAGCAGCTTGAAGTGGCAGGCCCTTCCCTGGGTTTCTCCTATAGGCTACACCTTC. Translated: CASSLKWQALPWVSPIGYTF.

Of note for this clone: The sample contains more than one DNA sequence encoding this CDR3. The gene calls are TRBV6-5 and TRBJ1-3; 8 positions agree with TRBD1. Germline CDR1 and CDR2: MNHEY and SVGAGI. V shed 6 bases and J 2 bases; nucleotides not matched to a gene: 3. This CDR3 comprises 14 residues. CDR3 sequence (DNA): TGTGCCAGCAGCCCGGACAGGGCTGGAAACACCATATATTTT. Protein sequence: CASSPDRAGNTIYF.

The V gene is TRBV5-4, the J gene TRBJ2-4; the D gene is possibly TRBD1 (6 bases). CDR1 and CDR2 from the germline V gene are SGHNT and YYREEE (reference sequence). Between the trimmed V and J ends, which lost 4 bases and 0 bases, there was a span of 11 bases. The CDR3 extends over 15 amino acids. The CDR3 region has the DNA TGTGCCAGCAGCCGACAGGACCTAGCCAAAAACATTCAGTACTTC. Protein: CASSRQDLAKNIQYF.

The chain combines TRBV30 with TRBJ1-1; 8 nucleotides agree with TRBD1. CDR1 GTSNPN and CDR2 SVGIG come from the germline V gene (reference sequence). The junction had 4 bases not matched to a gene; V was cut back by 3 bases and J by 1 base. CDR3 length equals 14 residues. In DNA, the CDR3 is TGTGCCTGGAGCACCGGGACAGGGAACACTGAAGCTTTCTTT. Its protein is CAWSTGTGNTEAFF. Drawing the rest from reference TRBV30 and TRBJ1-1, the complete variable domain is SQTIHQWPATLVQPVGSPLSLECTVEGTSNPNLYWYRQAAGRGLQLLFYSVGIGQISSEVPQNLSASRPQDRQFILSSKKLLLSDSGFYLCAWSTGTGNTEAFFGQGTRLTVV.

The CDR3 DNA reads as TGTGCCAGTAGGGCAGGGGTTTCCGGGGAGCTGTTTTTT. Protein sequence: CASRAGVSGELFF. V usage is TRBV19 and J usage is TRBJ2-2; D perhaps matches TRBD1 (6 bases). CDR1 is LNHDA and CDR2 is SQIVND in the germline V gene (reference sequence). V was shortened by 6 bases and J by 6 bases, with 11 bases between the two germline ends. The CDR3 length is 13 residues.

J is TRBJ2-5 and V is TRBV6-6; 7 bases line up with TRBD1. The DNA end is a closer match to TRBJ2-7, so the J assignment may be wrong. There are 16 residues in the CDR3. Germline V CDR1 and CDR2: MNHNY, SVGAGI (reference sequence). In DNA form, the CDR3 reads TGTGCCAGCAGTTACGTGACAGGGATCCCCTCCTACGAGCAGTACTTC. Encoded protein: CASSYVTGIPSYEQYF.

This rearrangement joins TRBV13 to TRBJ1-1; D is undetermined. The CDR3 extends over 16 amino acids. Germline V gene lookup returns CDR1 PRHDT and CDR2 FYEKMQ (reference sequence). V lost 1 base, J lost 1 base, and 13 bases lay in between. The CDR3: CASSLEQNTWNTEAFF. CDR3 in DNA: TGTGCCAGCAGCTTAGAACAGAATACATGGAACACTGAAGCTTTCTTT.

Concerning this clone: The identical CDR3 is also encoded by other nucleotide sequences in the sample. The chain employs TRBV19 and TRBJ2-1, with 9 bases matching TRBD2. V lost 2 bases, J lost 5 bases, and 4 bases stayed unmatched. This CDR3 is 15 amino acids long. The germline CDR1 and CDR2 sequences are LNHDA and SQIVND (reference sequence). The DNA for the CDR3 is TGTGCCAGTAGTATACTAGCGGGACTCAACAATGAGCAGTTCTTC. It translates to CASSILAGLNNEQFF.

The sample holds a few counts of this clone. The genes are TRBV6-5 and TRBJ1-2; no firm D call. The CDR3 sequence is 14 residues long. Trimming stripped 7 bases from V and 6 bases from J, with 18 bases between. The V gene's germline CDR1 is MNHEY and CDR2 SVGAGI. The CDR3 protein is CASKTISRPHGYTF. DNA of the CDR3: TGTGCCAGCAAAACTATTTCTCGACCCCATGGCTACACCTTC.

This chain connects TRBV27 to TRBJ2-3, with 9 bases lining up with TRBD2. CDR1 is MNHEY, CDR2 SMNVEV, per germline (reference sequence). J lost 4 bases, V lost 6 bases, and 14 bases had no gene match. This CDR3 is built from 17 residues. The CDR3 protein is CASRTFSGTSPADTQYF. CDR3 nucleotide sequence: TGTGCCAGCAGGACATTCTCCGGGACTAGCCCCGCAGATACGCAGTATTTT.

V gene TRBV19 combines with J gene TRBJ1-3, with D hard to call. The CDR3 has 15 residues. The germline CDR1 and CDR2 sequences are LNHDA and SQIVND (reference sequence). The V end lost 6 bases, the J end lost 0 bases, and 12 bases lay between the germline ends. Here the CDR3 DNA reads TGTGCCAGTAGGAACCAGAGGGACTCTGGAAACACCATATATTTT. This codes for CASRNQRDSGNTIYF. The full variable domain, with the rest looked up from reference TRBV19 and TRBJ1-3, is DGGITQSPKYLFRKEGQNVTLSCEQNLNHDAMYWYRQDPGQGLRLIYYSQIVNDFQKGDIAEGYSVSREKKESFPLTVTSAQKNPTAFYLCASRNQRDSGNTIYFGEGSWLTVV.

This chain connects TRBV5-4 to TRBJ2-1; D may be TRBD1 (5 bases). V lost 3 bases and J 4 bases, leaving 14 bases between the germline ends. Per the germline V gene, CDR1 is SGHNT and CDR2 is YYREEE (reference sequence). This CDR3 has 15 amino acids. CDR3 bases: TGTGCCAGCAGCTCGTGGACATCTCGGTACAATGAGCAGTTCTTC. It encodes CASSSWTSRYNEQFF.

The genes are TRBV27 and TRBJ1-5, with D uncertain. Trimming shortened V by 8 bases and J by 1 base, and 15 bases separated the two germline ends. The CDR3 covers 15 residues. Looked up from germline, CDR1 is MNHEY and CDR2 is SMNVEV (reference sequence). In DNA form, the CDR3 reads TGTGCCAGCTCCAAATTTTGGGCAAGCAATCAGCCCCAGCATTTT. As protein: CASSKFWASNQPQHF.

The rearrangement joins TRBV10-3 to TRBJ2-7; the match to TRBD2 covers 7 bases. Trimming removed 0 bases from V and 3 bases from J; junction bases left unmatched: 5. The CDR3 sequence is 15 residues long. Looked up from germline, CDR1 is ENHRY and CDR2 is SYGVKD. The CDR3 DNA reads as TGTGCCATCAGTGAGTCGGAGCGGGGCAACTACGAGCAGTACTTC. Its translation is CAISESERGNYEQYF.